This T cell receptor beta chain was obtained from a study of read filtering for tumor transcriptome and immune sequencing. This clonotype was recorded many times. From roughly 0.4 ug of RNA, a library with molecular barcoded alpha/delta and beta/gamma adaptors was made. TCRdb itself ran the reads through MiXCR, one entry per CDR3 protein. Here the sample spans tens of thousands of distinct CDR3 sequences, about 22% being singletons. Sequencing was carried out using a population of CD138-negative cells sorted from bone marrow. This TCR derives from a donor aged 40 or older with multiple myeloma.

For the CDR3, the DNA is TGTGCCAGCAGAGGAGGGACAGCCCGGGGGACTGAAGCTTTCTTT. It yields the protein CASRGGTARGTEAFF. The gene calls are TRBV2 and TRBJ1-1, with 7 bases that match TRBD1. The germline CDR1 and CDR2 sequences are SNHLY and FYNNEI. Trimming at V came to 6 bases and at J to 5 bases, leaving 12 bases not matched to a gene. There are 15 residues in the CDR3.